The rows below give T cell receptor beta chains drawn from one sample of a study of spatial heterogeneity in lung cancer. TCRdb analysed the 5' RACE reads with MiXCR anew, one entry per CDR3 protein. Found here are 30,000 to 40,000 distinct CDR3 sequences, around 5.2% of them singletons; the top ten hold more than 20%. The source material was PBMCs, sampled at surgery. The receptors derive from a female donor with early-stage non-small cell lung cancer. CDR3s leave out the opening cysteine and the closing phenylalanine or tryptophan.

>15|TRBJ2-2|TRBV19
ASNTGGLADSKRELF
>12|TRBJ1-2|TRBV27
ASSLYPDHYGYT
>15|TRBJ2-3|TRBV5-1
ASSPGLAGGSTDTQY
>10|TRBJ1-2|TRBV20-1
SSDRRAGGYT
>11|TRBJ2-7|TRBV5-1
ASSLEQGGEQY
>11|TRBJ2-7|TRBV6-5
ASRTRTSYEQY
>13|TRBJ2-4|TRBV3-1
ASSQDYRRENIQY
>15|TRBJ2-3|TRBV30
AWSVGAGAFSRDTQY
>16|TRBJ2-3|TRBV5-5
ASSFLAGGPGSTDTQY
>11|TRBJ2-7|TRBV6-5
ASRVDRYYEQY
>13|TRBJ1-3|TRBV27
ASSLYRSSGNTIY
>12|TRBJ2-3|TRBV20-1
SARDFSGGYTQY
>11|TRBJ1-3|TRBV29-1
SVEDWAGNTIY
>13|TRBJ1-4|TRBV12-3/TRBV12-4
ASTGQGGVLEKLF
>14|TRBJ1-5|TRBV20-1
SASDVEVYSNQPQH
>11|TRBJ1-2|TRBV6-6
ASSYSGVYGYT
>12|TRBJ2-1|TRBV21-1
ASSKRQGCSEQF
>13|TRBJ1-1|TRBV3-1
ASSWQGAAATEAF
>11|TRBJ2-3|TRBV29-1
SGGTSRLDTQY
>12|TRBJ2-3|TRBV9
ASSAGPITDTQY